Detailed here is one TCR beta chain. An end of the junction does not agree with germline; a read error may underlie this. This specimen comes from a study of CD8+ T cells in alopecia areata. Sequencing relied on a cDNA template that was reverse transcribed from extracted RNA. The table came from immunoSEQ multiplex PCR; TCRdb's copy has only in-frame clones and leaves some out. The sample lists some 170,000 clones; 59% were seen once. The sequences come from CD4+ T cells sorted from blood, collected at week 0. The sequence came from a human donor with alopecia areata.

CDR3 loop: CASSLLQGARETQYF. CDR3 nucleotide sequence: TGTGCTAGCAGCCTCCTACAGGGGGCTAGAGAGACCCAGTACTTC. The gene calls are TRBV7-7 and TRBJ2-5; TRBD1 matches 9 bases. Germline V CDR1 and CDR2: SSHAT, FNYEAQ (reference sequence). The CDR3 loop spans 15 amino acids.